This T cell receptor (beta chain) was captured in a study of shared clonotypes between healthy human individuals (dated by TCRdb to 2019 to 2021). Some background on the complete study: A couple of women and three men aged 18 to 49 years were included in the cohort. For each donor, three plates each were used for CD4 naive and CD4 memory, two plates were used for CD8 naive, and one plate was used for CD8 memory. Blood TCR repertoires of four to six healthy adults were deeply sequenced to estimate repertoire size and the extent of clonotype sharing between individuals. Libraries were prepared and TCR repertoires were sequenced by different laboratories using diverse techniques, in order to increase sequencing depth and limit assay-specific biases. Leukapheresis yielded between about 0.94 and 8.9 billion PBMCs per donor. General study outcomes and caveats: Naive subsets generally had larger estimated clonotype richness than memory subsets. Because the study included only a small number of donors, the genetic and exposure-history diversity represented was limited. Based on pairwise subsampling, the degree of clonotype sharing among donors was expected to be affected by sequencing depth. Even with the large sequencing depth, rarefaction of the sorted-subset datasets indicated that sequencing was incomplete. Sampling was restricted to blood, and TCR repertoires in tissues likely differ from the TCR repertoires found in blood. Compared with non-shared clonotypes, the clonotypes found in all four sorted-subset donors had higher generation probabilities. Sharing across a few donors was observed for around 4.8% of naive CD4, less than 4% of naive CD8, 2.3% of memory CD4, and about 0.38% of memory CD8 clonotypes.

TCR CDR3 regions were amplified from genomic DNA by multiplex PCR using the deep immunoSEQ assay. Extracted genomic DNA from each cell subset was spread evenly across all wells of several immunoSEQ 96-well plates, with each plate serving as a replicate. For sorted subsets, approximately 190 ng of genomic DNA, equivalent to around 31,000 T cell genomes, went into each replicate PCR. Purified libraries were measured with a Qubit 3.0 fluorometer, size-checked on a Bioanalyzer 2100, and measured again with the KAPA Library Quantification kit. A separate single-read 150-cycle Illumina NextSeq 550 flow cell was used to sequence each immunoSEQ 96-well plate. The published analysis was carried out like this. Because the immunoSEQ output held only junctional sequences and lacked quality scores, the filtering could not match the filtering applied to full-length reads. To assign V/J genes and CDR3, sequences were annotated using PyIR, a Python wrapper for IgBLAST v1.9, with IMGT germline references. Reads were removed for weak V/J assignments (E-value above 1e-6), missing CDR3, stop codons, out-of-frame junctions, or ambiguous translated residues. V3J clonotypes were defined by identical inferred V gene, J gene, and CDR3 amino acid sequence. The percentage overlap between two repertoires was calculated by dividing the number of shared unique clonotypes by the size of the smaller repertoire. Three approaches were used to assess repertoire richness: RTK rarefaction, the Chao1 estimator, and Recon v2.1 estimates of unobserved clonotypes. Generation probabilities for all TCRbeta clonotypes obtained by the gDNA method from four donors were computed using OLGA. TCRdb carries this immuneACCESS record with in-frame sequences only. Its versions omit some clonotypes, under half of them owing to an unresolved V gene in the studies checked, with the rest unexplained. The V and J calls and the clone size are those of that table, but D and trimming were determined from the DNA. This sample has around 1.6 million clones in its table, and about 98% of those were observed once. The ten largest clones capture about 0.4% of the sample.

The donors were healthy, HIV-negative adults with no recently reported acute infections or vaccinations. Every donor was a Caucasian adult residing in Nashville, Tennessee, USA. CD4+ T cells were enriched by magnetic negative selection; naive cells were then positively selected on CD45RA, and the negative fraction formed the memory subset. Blood was collected by leukapheresis, and PBMCs were isolated by Ficoll-Histopaque density gradient centrifugation and then cryopreserved in liquid nitrogen vapor phase. Analytical flow cytometry was used to check the purity and quantity of every magnetically sorted T cell population. Each sorted fraction had its genomic DNA isolated and then quantified by UV absorbance on a Nanodrop 2000c. As encoded in the germline V gene, CDR1 is LGHNA while CDR2 is YSLEER. V is clipped by 0 bases and J by 4 bases, and the sequence between their germline boundaries is 20 bases long. Inclusive of the bounding cysteine and phenylalanine, the CDR3 is 18 residues long. Solely the CDR3 DNA is kept, with 54 bases framed from the first base.

Comment on this clone: No cognate antigen has been identified for it. No base qualities exist here, and no much larger clone lies one base off it.

The sample comprised naive CD4+ T cells sorted from blood. Explained via the paper, the cell subset or site label denotes: CD45RA+ positively selected. The chain employs TRBV4-3 and TRBJ2-3, with the D gene call left open. The sequence derives from a man aged 25-45 years in good health. The DNA is TGCGCCAGCAGCCAAGATCTGACCCTGAATAGCCGACCAGATACGCAGTATTTT. The resulting protein is CASSQDLTLNSRPDTQYF.